Presented here are 21 T cell receptor beta chains from one specimen sequenced in a study of shared clonotypes between healthy human individuals (dated by TCRdb to about 2020). Receptor libraries were prepared by the immunoSEQ multiplex PCR assay. TCRdb re-hosts the immuneACCESS table, in-frame sequences only. Its copies lack some clones; in the studies checked, an unresolved V gene accounts for under half of them, and the cause for the rest is not known. This sample gives 2 million to 2.5 million clones in total; over 85% of them show up just once. 0.39% of the sample belongs to the ten largest clones. Sequencing used naive CD4+ T cells from PBMCs. Sample cell subset or site, as interpreted from the label and publication: CD45RA+ positively selected. The receptors shown here come from a man aged 18-30 years in good health. Some clones in this sample may be carry-over from other donors' samples.

This clone was seen once. CDR3 nucleotides: TGTGCCAGCAGCTTAGGGGGGCCCTTTTCGTCTGGGGCCAACGTCCTGACTTTC. This gives the protein CASSLGGPFSSGANVLTF. This chain links TRBV11-2 with TRBJ2-6, with D perhaps matching TRBD1 (6 bases). V lost 1 base, J lost 1 base, and 14 bases lay in between. This CDR3 is 18 amino acids long. Germline V gene data show CDR1 as SGHAT and CDR2 as FQNNGV.

V gene TRBV19 combines with J gene TRBJ1-4, with 8 bases aligning to TRBD1. V shed 3 bases and J 8 bases; nucleotides not matched to a gene: 5. The CDR3 is 14 amino acids. Germline assignment: CDR1 LNHDA and CDR2 SQIVND (reference sequence). This chain's CDR3 is CASSMDRVVEKLFF. In DNA form, the CDR3 reads TGTGCCAGTAGTATGGACAGGGTGGTGGAAAAACTGTTTTTT.

V gene TRBV6-5 combines with J gene TRBJ2-7; 7 bases line up with TRBD1. V shed 2 bases, J shed 2 bases, and the junction held 6 bases outside the gene matches. Germline-derived CDR1 and CDR2 are MNHEY and SVGAGI. The CDR3 runs 15 residues. CDR3 sequence reads: CASSYRGGPTYEQYF. The CDR3 DNA is TGTGCCAGCAGTTACCGAGGGGGCCCCACCTACGAGCAGTACTTC.

Regarding this clone: This sample includes further DNA sequences coding for the same CDR3. V and J are TRBV5-1 and TRBJ1-3; no clear D gene. CDR3 size: 14 residues. CDR1 and CDR2 (germline): SGHRS, YFSETQ. Trimming pared 0 bases from V and 2 bases from J, leaving 6 bases between. The CDR3 DNA follows: TGCGCCAGCAGCTTGGACAGAACTGGAAACACCATATATTTT. Translated, it gives CASSLDRTGNTIYF. The entire variable domain, with the rest obtained from reference TRBV5-1 and TRBJ1-3, is as follows: KAGVTQTPRYLIKTRGQQVTLSCSPISGHRSVSWYQQTPGQGLQFLFEYFSETQRNKGNFPGRFSGRQFSNSRSEMNVSTLELGDSALYLCASSLDRTGNTIYFGEGSWLTVV.

This clone was seen a single time. The rearrangement links TRBV4-2 to TRBJ2-1; possibly TRBD2 for D (6 bases). The CDR3 covers 18 residues. V was clipped by 0 bases and J by 9 bases, with 24 bases between them. Germline V gene data show CDR1 as LGHNA and CDR2 as YNFKEQ. The CDR3: CASSQDPGTSRPPGEQFF. The CDR3, as DNA: TGTGCCAGCAGCCAAGATCCCGGAACTAGCAGGCCCCCCGGTGAGCAGTTCTTC.

The J gene is TRBJ2-1, the V gene TRBV7-2; tentatively, D is TRBD1 or TRBD2 (5 bases each). Germline CDR1 is SGHTA and CDR2 is FQGNSA. CDR3 length: 15 amino acids. V was pared by 0 bases and J by 4 bases, with 10 bases between. In DNA, the CDR3 is TGTGCCAGCAGCTTAGCGGGACCCCTATACAATGAGCAGTTCTTC. Translating gives CASSLAGPLYNEQFF.

The chain uses TRBV19 and TRBJ2-7, with D unresolved. CDR3 size: 14 residues. V lost 5 bases and J lost 1, with 12 bases in between. Germline V CDR1 and CDR2: LNHDA, SQIVND (reference sequence). CDR3 sequence reads: CASSDRATSYEQYF. In DNA form, the CDR3 reads TGTGCCAGTAGTGATCGGGCCACTTCCTACGAGCAGTACTTC.

This clone was seen only once. Germline is not matched at one junction end, which may reflect a read error. This chain joins TRBV4-2 and TRBJ2-2; D ambiguous. The CDR3 runs 14 residues. CDR1 is LGHNA and CDR2 is YNFKEQ in the germline V gene. CDR3 bases: TGTGCCAGCAGCCAAGGATGGAACACCAGGGAGCTGTTTTTT. This translates into CASSQGWNTRELFF.

This chain uses TRBV9 with TRBJ2-7; D uncertain. From germline, CDR1 is SGDLS and CDR2 YYNGEE. The CDR3 contains 14 residues. Deletions cut 0 bases from V and 6 bases from J, with 13 bases between. The CDR3 region is CASSVDGRWGEQYF. The CDR3 coding sequence is TGTGCCAGCAGCGTAGATGGTAGGTGGGGCGAGCAGTACTTC.

The rearrangement links TRBV19 to TRBJ2-5, with 8 bases matching TRBD1. The ends lost 6 bases at V and 4 bases at J; junction bases unmatched: 10. The CDR3 totals 15 residues. From germline, CDR1 is LNHDA and CDR2 SQIVND (reference sequence). The CDR3 reads CASRDGGQGVETQYF. The CDR3 DNA is TGTGCCAGTAGGGACGGAGGACAGGGTGTAGAGACCCAGTACTTC.

The chain has TRBV28 and TRBJ2-7, with 8 positions matching TRBD1. V gave up 2 bases and J gave up 3 bases; unmatched junction bases: 3. This CDR3 contains 14 residues. CDR1 is MDHEN and CDR2 is SYDVKM in the germline V gene. The CDR3 coding sequence is TGTGCCAGCAGTTTACCGGACAGGGTCTACGAGCAGTACTTC. This encodes CASSLPDRVYEQYF. The full variable domain, its missing parts supplied by reference TRBV28 and TRBJ2-7, is DVKVTQSSRYLVKRTGEKVFLECVQDMDHENMFWYRQDPGLGLRLIYFSYDVKMKEKGDIPEGYSVSREKKERFSLILESASTNQTSMYLCASSLPDRVYEQYFGPGTRLTVT.

This clone was detected a few times. Other nucleotide sequences from this sample produce the same CDR3. This sequence joins TRBV6-1 and TRBJ2-2; D not resolved. The V and J ends lost 3 bases and 2 bases respectively, with 4 bases between them. CDR1 is MNHNS and CDR2 is SASEGT in the germline V gene. This CDR3 has 13 residues. For the CDR3, the DNA is TGTGCCAGCAGTGACGGCAACACCGGGGAGCTGTTTTTT. It yields the protein CASSDGNTGELFF.

This sequence joins TRBV19 and TRBJ2-1; possibly TRBD1 or TRBD2 for D (5 bases each). Trimming removed 5 bases at V and 12 bases at J, with 11 bases between. The germline CDR1 and CDR2 sequences are LNHDA and SQIVND (reference sequence). The CDR3 has 11 amino acids. As DNA, the CDR3 is TGTGCCAGTAGTCTAGGGACGGGGCAGTTCTTC. Protein product: CASSLGTGQFF.

The chain recombines TRBV10-1 with TRBJ2-6; D call uncertain. CDR3 length equals 15 residues. V was shortened by 11 bases and J by 1 base, with 15 bases between the two germline ends. In germline, CDR1 is WNHNN, CDR2 SYGVQD (reference sequence). The CDR3 sequence: CAQPSIRSGANVLTF. The CDR3 nucleotides are TGCGCCCAGCCGAGTATTAGATCTGGGGCCAACGTCCTGACTTTC.

The chain uses TRBV5-1 and TRBJ2-2; D tentatively fits TRBD1 or TRBD2 (5 bases each). The germline V and J ends were trimmed by 2 bases and 0 bases, with 11 bases remaining between them. The germline gives CDR1 SGHRS, CDR2 YFSETQ. This CDR3 has 16 amino acids. The CDR3 nucleotides are TGCGCCAGCAGCTTCATGGGACCAGCGAACACCGGGGAGCTGTTTTTT. Translation: CASSFMGPANTGELFF.

The chain joins TRBV11-2 to TRBJ2-3; D is unresolved. The CDR3 has 15 residues. Germline V gene lookup returns CDR1 SGHAT and CDR2 FQNNGV. The V end lost 2 bases, the J end lost 2 bases, and 11 bases lay between the germline ends. In DNA form, the CDR3 reads TGTGCCAGCAGCTTATTCTCTGGATACACAGATACGCAGTATTTT. It translates to CASSLFSGYTDTQYF.

J is TRBJ1-2 and V is TRBV4-3; D gene uncertain. Germline V gene data show CDR1 as LGHNA and CDR2 as YSLEER. The CDR3 is 15 amino acids. Trimming stripped 4 bases from V and 3 bases from J, with 15 bases between. CDR3 residues: CASSLGWQSHYGYTF. The CDR3 DNA reads TGCGCCAGCAGCCTAGGGTGGCAGTCACACTATGGCTACACCTTC.

V usage is TRBV20-1 and J usage is TRBJ2-7; D call uncertain. Trimming took off 4 bases at V and 6 bases at J, with 10 bases between the two ends. Germline V gene data show CDR1 as DFQATT and CDR2 as SNEGSKA (reference sequence). This CDR3 is built from 11 residues. CDR3 DNA: TGCAGTGCTACGACAATTCGCGAGCAGTACTTC. Translation gives CSATTIREQYF.

The chain links TRBV19 to TRBJ2-2, with a tentative D call TRBD1 (7 bases). V was shortened by 5 bases and J by 4 bases, with 11 bases between the two germline ends. The CDR3 totals 14 residues. Germline V gene sequence: CDR1 LNHDA, CDR2 SQIVND (reference sequence). CDR3 loop: CASSWQGGTGELFF. The CDR3, as DNA: TGTGCCAGTAGTTGGCAGGGGGGCACCGGGGAGCTGTTTTTT.

Remarks on this clone: The identical CDR3 is also encoded by other nucleotide sequences in the sample. V gene TRBV7-9 combines with J gene TRBJ2-1; 7 bases align to TRBD2. From germline, CDR1 is SEHNR and CDR2 FQNEAQ (reference sequence). The ends lost 0 bases at V and 1 base at J; junction bases unmatched: 3. This CDR3 comprises 16 residues. The CDR3 region has the DNA TGTGCCAGCAGCTTAGCGGGAGGGAGGTCCTACAATGAGCAGTTCTTC. This encodes CASSLAGGRSYNEQFF.

The rearrangement links TRBV6-1 to TRBJ1-2, with D possibly being TRBD1 (6 bases). Germline CDR1 MNHNS, CDR2 SASEGT. The CDR3 is made up of 14 amino acids. Deletions cut 4 bases from V and 1 base from J, with 10 bases between. CDR3 nucleotide sequence: TGTGCCAGCAGTGTTGCCAGGGGTAACTATGGCTACACCTTC. This encodes CASSVARGNYGYTF.